This record covers a single T cell receptor beta chain. The antigen remains unidentified. The sample belongs to a study of post-analysis software for immune sequencing data. Study conclusions and caveats: Batch-matched samples strongly co-clustered by F measure. TRBV5-6, TRBV5-1 and TRBV20-1 were among four to six TRBV segments more frequent in patients than controls.

The CDR3 totals 14 residues. Trimming took off 5 bases at V and 5 bases at J, with 15 bases between the two ends. The TCR beta cDNA libraries contained unique molecular identifiers. The source material, roughly 0.85 to 10 million T cells, gave rise to 510,000 or so cDNA molecules. A single record per CDR3 protein comes from TCRdb applying MiXCR to the PCR reads. The table includes about 540,000 distinct CDR3 sequences, around 34% detected once. V usage is TRBV12-3 or TRBV12-4 and J usage is TRBJ1-2; possibly TRBD1 for D (6 bases). The sample comprised blood. The TCR comes from a girl younger than 18 with multiple sclerosis. The CDR3 bases are TGTGCCAGCAGTCGAGGGGGGGGAGGGTATGGCTACACCTTC. Protein product: CASSRGGGGYGYTF.